The 13 T cell receptor beta chains below were found in one sample sequenced in a study of blood T cell repertoires in COVID-19. Clones were sequenced by immunoSEQ multiplex PCR, and TCRdb holds only the in-frame ones, with some missing. The data hold approximately 90,000 clones, with approximately 88% observed a single time. The material sequenced was peripheral blood. The receptors were sampled from a woman between 65 and 79 years old with acute or convalescent COVID-19.

V and J are TRBV30 and TRBJ2-5, with 11 bases identical to TRBD2. Germline loops: CDR1 GTSNPN, CDR2 SVGIG (reference sequence). The CDR3 is 14 amino acids. J lost 9 bases, V lost 3 bases, and 9 bases had no gene match. The chain's CDR3 is CAWSAGLAGTAQYF. The CDR3 nucleotides are TGTGCCTGGAGCGCCGGACTAGCGGGCACGGCCCAGTACTTC.

The chain is built from TRBV29-1 and TRBJ1-3; unclear D gene. Germline-derived CDR1 and CDR2 are SQVTM and ANQGSEA. Trimming pared 4 bases from V and 3 bases from J, leaving 7 bases between. The CDR3 has 12 amino acids. CDR3 residues: CSVVKSGNTIYF. CDR3 DNA sequence: TGCAGCGTTGTTAAGAGTGGAAACACCATATATTTT. Using reference TRBV29-1 and TRBJ1-3 for the parts outside the CDR3, the full variable domain is SAVISQKPSRDICQRGTSLTIQCQVDSQVTMMFWYRQQPGQSLTLIATANQGSEATYESGFVIDKFPISRPNLTFSTLTVSNMSPEDSSIYLCSVVKSGNTIYFGEGSWLTVV.

The rearrangement joins TRBV2 to TRBJ2-3; D might be TRBD1 (5 bases). This CDR3 spans 15 amino acids. The V gene lost 4 bases and the J gene lost 0 bases, with 11 bases spanning the gap. Germline V gene lookup returns CDR1 SNHLY and CDR2 FYNNEI. Here the CDR3 reads CASSVRETSTDTQYF. The DNA for the CDR3 is TGTGCCAGCAGTGTCAGGGAAACTAGCACAGATACGCAGTATTTT.

This chain joins TRBV5-4 and TRBJ1-2; 8 nucleotides align to TRBD1. V lost 4 bases, J lost 4 bases, and 3 bases stayed unmatched. CDR1 and CDR2 from the germline V gene are SGHNT and YYREEE (reference sequence). The CDR3 spans 13 residues. The CDR3: CASSIGQGYGYTF. Here the CDR3 DNA reads TGTGCCAGCAGCATCGGACAGGGCTATGGCTACACCTTC.

The chain carries TRBV11-1 and TRBJ1-4; TRBD1 might be the D (5 bases). Trimming removed 1 base from V and 8 bases from J, with 14 bases in between. The V gene's germline CDR1 is SGHAT and CDR2 FQDESV (reference sequence). CDR3 length: 15 residues. The CDR3 DNA sequence: TGTGCCAGCAGCTTAGGTTTGGACATCGGGGAAAAACTGTTTTTT. Protein: CASSLGLDIGEKLFF. The complete variable domain, with remaining parts taken from reference TRBV11-1 and TRBJ1-4, reads EAEVAQSPRYKITEKSQAVAFWCDPISGHATLYWYRQILGQGPELLVQFQDESVVDDSQLPKDRFSAERLKGVDSTLKIQPAELGDSAMYLCASSLGLDIGEKLFFGSGTQLSVL.

V gene TRBV28 combines with J gene TRBJ1-1, with a weak D call TRBD1 (6 bases). This CDR3 spans 13 amino acids. V was shortened by 8 bases and J by 2 bases, with 12 bases between the two germline ends. Germline V lookup: CDR1 MDHEN, CDR2 SYDVKM. The CDR3 nucleotides read TGTGCCAGCCTCGGGACACCTAACACTGAAGCTTTCTTT. Protein: CASLGTPNTEAFF. The whole variable domain, filled in from reference TRBV28 and TRBJ1-1, reads DVKVTQSSRYLVKRTGEKVFLECVQDMDHENMFWYRQDPGLGLRLIYFSYDVKMKEKGDIPEGYSVSREKKERFSLILESASTNQTSMYLCASLGTPNTEAFFGQGTRLTVV.

V and J are TRBV28 and TRBJ1-2, with 9 bases lining up with TRBD1. Germline loops: CDR1 MDHEN, CDR2 SYDVKM. With V trimmed by 5 bases and J by 6 bases, 7 bases remained unmatched. There are 14 residues in the CDR3. The CDR3 region has the DNA TGTGCCAGCAGTGAGGGACAGGGTTTGGATGGCTACACCTTC. This gives the protein CASSEGQGLDGYTF.

The chain joins TRBV6-6 to TRBJ2-5; D perhaps matches TRBD2 (6 bases). V was trimmed by 2 bases and J by 1 base, leaving 8 bases between them. Germline lookup yields CDR1 MNHNY and CDR2 SVGAGI (reference sequence). The CDR3 consists of 14 residues. The CDR3 DNA is TGTGCCAGCAGTTACCCGGGGGTCCAAGAGACCCAGTACTTC. Amino acids: CASSYPGVQETQYF.

The rearrangement uses TRBV2 and TRBJ1-6, with D perhaps TRBD1 (6 bases). The CDR3 has 20 amino acids. The V gene's germline CDR1 is SNHLY and CDR2 FYNNEI. Trimming removed 2 bases from V and 0 bases from J, with 20 bases in between. The CDR3 DNA reads as TGTGCCAGCAGTGAAAAACCCCGGGACACATTAAGCTCCTATAATTCACCCCTCCACTTT. As protein: CASSEKPRDTLSSYNSPLHF.

The V call is TRBV12-3 or TRBV12-4, the J call TRBJ1-1; D ambiguous. V was shortened by 6 bases and J by 0 bases, with 8 bases between the two germline ends. The CDR3 length is 13 residues. The CDR3 DNA follows: TGTGCCAGCAGGCAGGAAATGAACACTGAAGCTTTCTTT. This translates into CASRQEMNTEAFF.

This clone showed up just a few times. V usage is TRBV5-1 and J usage is TRBJ2-1; TRBD2 matches 8 bases. The CDR3 has 17 residues. Trimming took 4 bases from V and 0 from J; bases not matched to a gene: 9. Germline lookup yields CDR1 SGHRS and CDR2 YFSETQ. The CDR3 region has the DNA TGCGCCAGCAGCCCTGGGAGCGGGGGCGACTCCTACAATGAGCAGTTCTTC. It translates to CASSPGSGGDSYNEQFF.

V gene TRBV15 combines with J gene TRBJ2-5, with D perhaps TRBD2 (6 bases). Trimming shortened V by 1 base and J by 5 bases, and 20 bases separated the two germline ends. CDR1 is LNHNV and CDR2 is YYDKDF in the germline V gene (reference sequence). The CDR3 spans 17 residues. CDR3 sequence (DNA): TGTGCCACCAGCAGAGGAGGGGCGCGGGGTTTGTTGGAGACCCAGTACTTC. It yields the protein CATSRGGARGLLETQYF.

This chain links TRBV6-4 with TRBJ2-7; the match to TRBD2 covers 13 bases. From germline, CDR1 is MRHNA and CDR2 SNTAGT. The CDR3 spans 15 residues. V gave up 9 bases and J gave up 5 bases; unmatched junction bases: 10. The DNA of the CDR3 is TGTGCCAGTCGGGCGGGACTAGCGGGAACGGACGAGCAGTACTTC. This encodes CASRAGLAGTDEQYF.